Below, one T cell receptor beta chain is given with its context. This may stem from a read error, because a much larger clone lies one nucleotide away. Building the TCR beta libraries relied on iRepertoire HTBI primers, and CDR3 regions underwent Arm-PCR. Using its own MiXCR run on the multiplex PCR reads, TCRdb lists one record per CDR3 protein. The data hold 400,000 to 550,000 distinct CDR3 sequences, with approximately 16% observed a single time. The sample's time point: newly diagnosed GD, antithyroid drugs for less than 3 months. PBMCs provided the RNA from which the TCR library was made. This specimen comes from a study of regulatory T cells in long-lasting Graves disease. The same specimen was also included in a second study, on T cells in Graves' hyperthyroidism and ophthalmopathy. That paper adds: An initial round of RT-PCR targeting the TCR CDR3 relied on the HTBI primer set.

The source of this sequence is a woman between 25 and 40 years old with Graves disease. Material: peripheral blood mononuclear cells (PBMCs), obtained at new diagnosis, from a patient treated with antithyroid drugs.

CDR3: CASSSLVDYNEQYF. DNA for the CDR3: TGTGCCAGCAGCTCCCTCGTAGACTACAATGAGCAGTACTTC. The V gene is TRBV3-1, the J gene TRBJ2-7; weak D call: TRBD2 (5 bases). There are 14 residues in the CDR3. V lost 5 bases and J 7 bases, leaving 18 bases between the germline ends. CDR1 and CDR2 (germline): LGHDT, YNNKEL (reference sequence).